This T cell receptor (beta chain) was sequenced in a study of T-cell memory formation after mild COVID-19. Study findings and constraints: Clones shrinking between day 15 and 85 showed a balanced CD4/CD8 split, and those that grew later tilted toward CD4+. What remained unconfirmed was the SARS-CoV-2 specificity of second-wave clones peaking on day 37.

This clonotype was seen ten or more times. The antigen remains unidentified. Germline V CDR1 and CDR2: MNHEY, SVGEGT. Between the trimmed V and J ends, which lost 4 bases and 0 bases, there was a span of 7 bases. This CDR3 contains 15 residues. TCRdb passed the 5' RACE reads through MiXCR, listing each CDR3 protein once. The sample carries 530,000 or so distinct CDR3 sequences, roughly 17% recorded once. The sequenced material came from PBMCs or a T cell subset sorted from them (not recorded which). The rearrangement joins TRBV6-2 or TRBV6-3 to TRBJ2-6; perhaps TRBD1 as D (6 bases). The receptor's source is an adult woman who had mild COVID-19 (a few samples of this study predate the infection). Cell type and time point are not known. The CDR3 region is CASSWDNSGANVLTF. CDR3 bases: TGTGCCAGCAGTTGGGACAACTCTGGGGCCAACGTCCTGACTTTC.